This T cell receptor (beta chain) appears in the sequencing data of a study of T cell repertoires in cytomegalovirus infection. Overall study: CMV epitopes, recently identified HLA-C-restricted and well-studied HLA-B-restricted, were used. It was the public TCR beta signatures that indicated both CMV infection and matching HLA type. General study points: Identification of carriers of CMV plus the relevant HLA was performed using cumulative public TCR beta family frequency. HLA-C-restricted CMV clonotypes gave the most frequent clonotype in two of eight donors.

To note about this clonotype: Its matching antigen is unknown.

The trim removed 7 bases at V and 0 bases at J, leaving 3 bases unmatched. CDR3 length: 13 residues. TCRdb used MiXCR to reprocess the reads, holding one entry per CDR3 protein. Found here are a few hundred thousand distinct CDR3 sequences, approximately 40% of them singletons; the top ten hold 48%. Sample: cultured PBMCs, taken from culture after CMV antigen stimulation. This chain uses TRBV12-3 or TRBV12-4 with TRBJ2-7; 7 bases are shared with TRBD2. The sequence was collected from a human donor in good health (CMV status not recorded). Some clones in this sample may be carry-over from other donors' samples. In DNA form, the CDR3 reads TGTGCCAGCAAACGGGGGGACTCCTACGAGCAGTACTTC. It specifies CASKRGDSYEQYF.